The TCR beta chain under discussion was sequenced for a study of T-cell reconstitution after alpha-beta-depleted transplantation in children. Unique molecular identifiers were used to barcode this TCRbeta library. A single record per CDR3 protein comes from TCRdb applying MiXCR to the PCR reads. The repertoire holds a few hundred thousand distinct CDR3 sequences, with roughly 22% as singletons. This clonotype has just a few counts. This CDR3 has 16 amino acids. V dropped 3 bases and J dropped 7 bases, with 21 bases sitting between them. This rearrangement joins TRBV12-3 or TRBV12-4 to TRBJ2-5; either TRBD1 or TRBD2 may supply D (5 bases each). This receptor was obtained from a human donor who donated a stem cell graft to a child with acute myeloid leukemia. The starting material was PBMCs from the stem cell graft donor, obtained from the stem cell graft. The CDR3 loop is CASSLGPSGSSGTQYF. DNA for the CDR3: TGTGCCAGCAGTTTGGGACCTTCCGGGTCTTCGGGGACCCAGTACTTC.